A selection of T cell receptor beta chains follows, all from one sample in a study of cytomegalovirus exposure and HLA in healthy donors. Only in-frame clones appear in the TCRdb table, and some are missing; sequencing was by immunoSEQ multiplex PCR. The table has around 60,000 clones, around 90% seen once. Specimen: PBMCs. Every receptor here comes from a man between 18 and 35 years old in good health and CMV-seronegative. CDR3s include the opening cysteine and the closing phenylalanine or tryptophan. Fields, in order: D gene, V gene, J gene, clone size, CDR3 protein, CDR3 DNA. A D gene is named only where the DNA matches it firmly. Clone size, where shown, is once, few, many, or a class for clones that have expanded.

NA	TRBV4-1	TRBJ1-1	NA	CASSQVAGGLNTEAFF	TGCGCCAGCAGCCAAGTAGCGGGGGGCCTGAACACTGAAGCTTTCTTT
NA	TRBV30	TRBJ2-3	NA	CAWSSAGATDTQYF	TGTGCCTGGAGTTCGGCGGGGGCAACAGATACGCAGTATTTT
TRBD2	TRBV5-4	TRBJ2-1	NA	CASSRTSGRSGEQFF	TGTGCCAGCAGCCGGACTAGCGGGAGATCGGGTGAGCAGTTCTTC
NA	TRBV19	TRBJ2-2	NA	CASSLAGELFF	TGTGCCAGTAGTCTCGCCGGGGAGCTGTTTTTT
NA	TRBV4-1	TRBJ1-4	NA	CASSRVGGAEKLFF	TGCGCCAGCAGCAGAGTAGGGGGAGCTGAAAAACTGTTTTTT
NA	TRBV9	TRBJ2-7	NA	CASSVGSTSYEQYF	TGTGCCAGCAGCGTAGGGAGTACATCCTACGAGCAGTACTTC
NA	TRBV5-1	TRBJ1-4	NA	CASSLDGGTTNEKLFF	TGCGCCAGCAGCTTGGATGGGGGGACAACTAATGAAAAACTGTTTTTT
NA	TRBV19	TRBJ2-3	NA	CASSISLALDVDTQYF	TGTGCCAGTAGTATTTCGCTAGCTCTTGATGTAGATACGCAGTATTTT
TRBD2	TRBV19	TRBJ2-2	NA	CASSIRTSPGTGELFF	TGTGCCAGTAGTATCAGGACTAGTCCGGGCACCGGGGAGCTGTTTTTT
NA	TRBV28	TRBJ2-7	NA	CASSLNPTYEQYF	TGTGCCAGCAGTTTAAACCCTACCTACGAGCAGTACTTC
NA	TRBV20-1	TRBJ2-1	NA	CSASQVEQFF	TGCAGTGCTAGTCAGGTAGAGCAGTTCTTC
TRBD1	TRBV5-8	TRBJ2-5	NA	CASSSRQGTRETQYF	TGTGCCAGCAGCAGTAGACAGGGGACGAGGGAGACCCAGTACTTC
TRBD1	TRBV7-8	TRBJ2-7	NA	CASSWGQVPYEQYF	TGTGCCAGCAGCTGGGGACAGGTACCCTACGAGCAGTACTTC
NA	TRBV13	TRBJ2-1	NA	CASSLVSSYNEQFF	TGTGCCAGCAGCTTAGTTTCATCCTACAATGAGCAGTTCTTC
TRBD2	TRBV10-2	TRBJ2-7	NA	CASSETRLAQEGYEQYF	TGCGCCAGCAGTGAGACCAGACTAGCCCAAGAGGGCTACGAGCAGTACTTC
TRBD2	TRBV6-1	TRBJ2-3	few	CASSGLAGGPDTQYF	TGTGCCAGCAGTGGACTAGCGGGAGGGCCAGATACGCAGTATTTT
NA	TRBV27	TRBJ2-3	once	CASSQRRRGLTLRGRTDTQYF	TGTGCCAGCAGCCAACGAAGGCGGGGATTAACACTGCGGGGCCGCACAGATACGCAGTATTTT
TRBD2	TRBV5-1	TRBJ2-7	few	CASSEGLGYEQYF	TGCGCCAGCAGCGAGGGACTAGGGTACGAGCAGTACTTC
NA	TRBV30	TRBJ2-7	NA	CAWSMFAGREQYF	TGTGCCTGGAGTATGTTTGCGGGCCGCGAGCAGTACTTC
NA	TRBV7-6	TRBJ2-1	NA	CASSLLLGTYNEQFF	TGTGCCAGCAGCTTATTGCTAGGTACCTACAATGAGCAGTTCTTC
TRBD2	TRBV30	TRBJ2-1	few	CAEGTSGSREQFF	TGTGCCGAAGGGACTAGCGGGAGTCGGGAGCAGTTCTTC
TRBD2	TRBV28	TRBJ2-7	NA	CASKSFIAGGPRYEQYF	TGTGCCAGCAAAAGTTTCATAGCGGGAGGGCCCCGGTACGAGCAGTACTTC
TRBD2	TRBV5-6	TRBJ2-2	NA	CASRGTSGNTGELFF	TGTGCCAGCAGAGGGACTAGCGGAAACACCGGGGAGCTGTTTTTT
TRBD2	TRBV28	TRBJ2-2	NA	CASSLGGARGGELFF	TGTGCCAGCAGTTTGGGAGGGGCCCGCGGCGGGGAGCTGTTTTTT
NA	TRBV21-1	TRBJ2-1	once	CASINPADFKNEQFF	TGTGCCAGCATCAACCCAGCCGACTTTAAAAATGAGCAGTTCTTC
NA	TRBV10-3	TRBJ2-5	NA	CAIRGSGQETQYF	TGTGCCATCAGGGGTAGCGGCCAAGAGACCCAGTACTTC
TRBD1	TRBV4-1	TRBJ1-1	once	CASRGQGNTEAFF	TGCGCCAGCAGGGGACAGGGAAACACTGAAGCTTTCTTT
TRBD2	TRBV11-1	TRBJ2-1	NA	CASSLRAGDNEQFF	TGTGCCAGCAGCTTGAGGGCGGGGGACAATGAGCAGTTCTTC
TRBD2	TRBV7-9	TRBJ2-2	NA	CASSPGLAGGNTGELFF	TGTGCCAGCAGCCCCGGACTAGCGGGAGGGAACACCGGGGAGCTGTTTTTT
NA	TRBV2	TRBJ2-7	NA	CASSRTAYYEQYF	TGTGCCAGCAGCCGGACAGCTTACTACGAGCAGTACTTC
TRBD1	TRBV28	TRBJ1-4	once	CASSFTDRVWKLFF	TGTGCCAGCAGTTTTACTGACAGGGTCTGGAAACTGTTTTTT
TRBD2	TRBV2	TRBJ2-3	NA	CASREGLAGTDTQYF	TGTGCCAGCAGGGAGGGACTAGCGGGCACAGATACGCAGTATTTT
NA	TRBV27	TRBJ2-1	once	CASSLRQVYGEQFF	TGTGCCAGCAGTTTACGCCAAGTCTACGGTGAGCAGTTCTTC
NA	TRBV28	TRBJ1-1	once	CASSFWGGMNTEAFF	TGTGCCAGCAGTTTTTGGGGAGGTATGAACACTGAAGCTTTCTTT
NA	TRBV21-1	TRBJ1-3	NA	CASSKEHRGPGNTIYF	TGTGCCAGCAGCAAAGAACACAGGGGTCCTGGAAACACCATATATTTT
NA	TRBV11-3	TRBJ1-5	NA	CASSLGRIQPQHF	TGTGCCAGCAGCTTAGGTAGAATTCAGCCCCAGCATTTT
TRBD2	TRBV18	TRBJ2-7	NA	CASSPPGTSGRWVYEQYF	TGTGCCAGCTCACCACCTGGGACTAGCGGGAGATGGGTATACGAGCAGTACTTC
NA	TRBV28	TRBJ1-3	NA	CASTGGYNTIYF	TGTGCCAGCACTGGAGGCTACAACACCATATATTTT
NA	TRBV7-2	TRBJ2-2	NA	CASSLTRSVGELFF	TGTGCCAGCAGCTTGACTAGATCTGTCGGGGAGCTGTTTTTT
TRBD2	TRBV7-3	TRBJ2-1	NA	CASSLIAGDNEQFF	TGTGCCAGCAGCTTAATAGCGGGAGACAATGAGCAGTTCTTC
TRBD1	TRBV28	TRBJ1-2	NA	CASSSGTVNYGYTF	TGTGCCAGCAGTTCGGGGACAGTCAACTATGGCTACACCTTC
TRBD2	TRBV27	TRBJ2-7	NA	CASSISSPTSAEQYF	TGTGCCAGCAGTATTTCCTCTCCTACTAGCGCCGAGCAGTACTTC
TRBD1	TRBV5-1	TRBJ2-5	NA	CASSPGTEETQYF	TGCGCCAGCAGCCCTGGGACAGAAGAGACCCAGTACTTC
NA	TRBV7-2	TRBJ2-5	NA	CASSPGAVAQETQYF	TGTGCCAGCAGCCCCGGAGCTGTAGCCCAAGAGACCCAGTACTTC
NA	TRBV5-6	TRBJ2-7	NA	CASSQARGFAYEQYF	TGTGCCAGCAGCCAGGCGCGGGGTTTCGCTTACGAGCAGTACTTC
NA	TRBV6-6	TRBJ1-1	NA	CASRGTGLNTEAFF	TGTGCCAGCAGGGGCACAGGCCTGAACACTGAAGCTTTCTTT
TRBD2	TRBV5-4	TRBJ2-3	NA	CASSFWGLAVPDTQYF	TGTGCCAGCAGCTTTTGGGGACTAGCAGTGCCAGATACGCAGTATTTT
TRBD2	TRBV10-1	TRBJ2-1	NA	CASSVRTSGYNEQFF	TGCGCCAGCAGTGTACGGACTAGCGGATACAATGAGCAGTTCTTC
TRBD2	TRBV28	TRBJ2-3	NA	CASSSRWLAGGHGDTQYF	TGTGCCAGCAGTTCCCGGTGGCTAGCGGGAGGGCATGGAGATACGCAGTATTTT
NA	TRBV14	TRBJ2-1	NA	CASSQVPGRNEQFF	TGTGCCAGCAGCCAAGTCCCAGGGAGGAATGAGCAGTTCTTC
NA	TRBV28	TRBJ1-1	NA	CASSPRDTLNTEAFF	TGTGCCAGCAGCCCCCGGGACACATTGAACACTGAAGCTTTCTTT
NA	TRBV6-6	TRBJ2-7	NA	CASSSSSSVHEQYF	TGTGCCAGCAGCTCTTCGAGCTCTGTCCACGAGCAGTACTTC
TRBD2	TRBV19	TRBJ2-5	NA	CASTGTSGIQETQYF	TGTGCCAGTACCGGGACTAGCGGAATCCAAGAGACCCAGTACTTC
TRBD1	TRBV7-3	TRBJ2-5	few	CASSLGDRDQETQYF	TGTGCCAGCAGCTTAGGGGACAGGGACCAAGAGACCCAGTACTTC
NA	TRBV19	TRBJ2-3	NA	CASSSRWWGENTDTQYF	TGTGCCAGTAGTTCCCGGTGGTGGGGCGAGAACACAGATACGCAGTATTTT
NA	TRBV2	TRBJ2-7	NA	CASRGDKLGEQYF	TGTGCCAGCAGGGGGGACAAGCTTGGGGAGCAGTACTTC
NA	TRBV5-4	TRBJ2-7	once	CASSLMGGRNEQYF	TGTGCCAGCAGCTTGATGGGGGGGCGGAACGAGCAGTACTTC
NA	TRBV28	TRBJ2-7	NA	CASSFAQSLSYEQYF	TGTGCCAGCAGTTTCGCGCAAAGCCTTTCCTACGAGCAGTACTTC
NA	TRBV28	TRBJ2-5	NA	CASSPRRVAQETQYF	TGTGCCAGCAGTCCACGCCGTGTGGCCCAAGAGACCCAGTACTTC
NA	TRBV27	TRBJ2-3	NA	CASSLAYADTQYF	TGTGCCAGCAGTTTAGCGTACGCAGATACGCAGTATTTT